This T cell receptor (beta chain) was found in a study of PD-1 blockade in classical Hodgkin lymphoma. Study-level findings and limits: Factors driving the repertoire differences, possibly disease activity or prior therapy, remain undefined.

All patients relapsed after autologous stem cell transplantation, and brentuximab vedotin exposure varied. Patients showed best responses of complete response, partial response or progressive disease. The protocol was immunoSEQ multiplex PCR, while the TCRdb copy is restricted to in-frame clones and leaves out a portion. The table records more than 140,000 clones, less than 80% of them present only once. The CDR3 extends over 15 amino acids. Germline V gene lookup returns CDR1 SQVTM and CDR2 ANQGSEA. V was pared by 7 bases and J by 3 bases, with 19 bases between. About this clone: No antigen is known for it.

This sequence originates from a human donor with classical Hodgkin lymphoma. V and J are TRBV29-1 and TRBJ2-1; a possible D gene is TRBD1 (5 bases). The sequenced sample was peripheral blood mononuclear cells (PBMCs), obtained before the second cycle of nivolumab. The CDR3, as DNA: TGCAGCGCAACTACTCCAGTCCAGGGCTACAATGAGCAGTTCTTC. Amino acids: CSATTPVQGYNEQFF.